The source of this T cell receptor (beta chain) is a study of regulatory T cells in long-lasting Graves disease. The ends lost 7 bases at V and 7 bases at J; junction bases unmatched: 10. This CDR3 region has 14 residues. Libraries of TCR beta came from iRepertoire HTBI primers plus Arm-PCR of CDR3 regions. TCRdb processed the multiplex PCR reads anew with MiXCR; each CDR3 protein has one entry. The sample has under 450,000 distinct CDR3 sequences; 23% are singletons. The time point was: persistent/refractory GD, antithyroid drugs over 5 years with positive TRAb. Scientists built the TCR library using RNA that was extracted from PBMCs. General observations from the study: Relative to new patients (roughly 900), persistent patients exhibited greater sharing of public clonotypes (more than 2,500). Repertoires from persistent disease leaned toward TRBV28, TRBJ1-2 and TRBJ2-5. Only peripheral blood was studied, not thyroid tissue.

This clonotype was recorded at least ten times. What it recognizes is unknown. The TCR comes from a female donor with Graves disease. The sample was peripheral blood mononuclear cells (PBMCs), taken when the disease was refractory, from a patient treated with antithyroid drugs. The chain has TRBV12-3 or TRBV12-4 and TRBJ1-2; 9 bases match TRBD1. CDR3 DNA: TGTGCCAGCACCTCCCGGACAGGGGATTTTGGCTACACCTTC. Protein product: CASTSRTGDFGYTF.